A single sample is the source of the 27 T cell receptor beta chains below, sequenced in a study of T cell responses to AZD1222 COVID-19 vaccine. TCRdb's copy holds only in-frame clones and misses some; the assay was immunoSEQ multiplex PCR. The table has 150,000 or so clones, 87% seen once. The sample consisted of peripheral blood, taken 28 days after the second AZD1222 dose. Every receptor here comes from an adult who received the AZD1222 COVID-19 vaccine.

This sequence joins TRBV28 and TRBJ2-5, with D tentatively TRBD2 (6 bases). V shed 4 bases and J shed 1 base, with 16 bases lying between them. The CDR3 sequence is 16 residues long. The germline V gene encodes CDR1 MDHEN and CDR2 SYDVKM. As DNA, the CDR3 is TGTGCCAGCAGTTGGGCCGGGAGACTTGGCCAAGAGACCCAGTACTTC. Translating gives CASSWAGRLGQETQYF. Combining the CDR3 with reference TRBV28 and TRBJ2-5 gives the whole variable domain DVKVTQSSRYLVKRTGEKVFLECVQDMDHENMFWYRQDPGLGLRLIYFSYDVKMKEKGDIPEGYSVSREKKERFSLILESASTNQTSMYLCASSWAGRLGQETQYFGPGTRLLVL.

In DNA form, the CDR3 reads TGTGCCAGCAGCGTTAGTACCGGGACTAGCGGGACGTACCAAGAGACCCAGTACTTC. The encoded protein is CASSVSTGTSGTYQETQYF. The chain has TRBV9 and TRBJ2-5; 13 bases map to TRBD2. This CDR3 is built from 19 residues. The V gene's germline CDR1 is SGDLS and CDR2 YYNGEE. J gave up 0 bases and V 2 bases, and 10 bases lay outside the gene matches.

The genes are TRBV5-4 and TRBJ2-7; 9 bases are shared with TRBD2. Trimming removed 4 bases from V and 7 bases from J; junction bases left unmatched: 15. Germline loops: CDR1 SGHNT, CDR2 YYREEE (reference sequence). The CDR3 extends over 16 amino acids. The CDR3 here is CASSLGGMVAGVEQYF. The CDR3, as DNA: TGTGCCAGCAGCCTGGGCGGGATGGTAGCGGGAGTGGAGCAGTACTTC. Based on the CDR3 plus reference TRBV5-4 and TRBJ2-7, the full variable domain is ETGVTQSPTHLIKTRGQQVTLRCSSQSGHNTVSWYQQALGQGPQFIFQYYREEENGRGNFPPRFSGLQFPNYSSELNVNALELDDSALYLCASSLGGMVAGVEQYFGPGTRLTVT.

Comments on this clone: In the same sample, other DNA sequences code for this CDR3. V is TRBV7-3 and J is TRBJ2-1; 11 bases fit TRBD2. CDR1 and CDR2 from the germline V gene are SGHTA and FQGTGA. V gave up 4 bases and J gave up 4 bases; unmatched junction bases: 6. The CDR3 consists of 16 residues. The CDR3: CASSSTGTSGYNEQFF. CDR3 nucleotides: TGTGCCAGCAGCTCCACCGGGACTAGCGGATACAATGAGCAGTTCTTC.

The CDR3 bases are TGTGCCAGCAGTAGGGGGACTAGCGGGAGCAGAAGCGAGCAGTACTTC. This encodes CASSRGTSGSRSEQYF. J is TRBJ2-7 and V is TRBV28; 14 nucleotides match TRBD2. The V gene's germline CDR1 is MDHEN and CDR2 SYDVKM. The CDR3 length is 16 residues. V gave up 5 bases and J gave up 6 bases; unmatched junction bases: 9.

The rearrangement links TRBV2 to TRBJ1-1; tentatively, D is TRBD1 (6 bases). The CDR3 runs 14 residues. CDR1 and CDR2 (germline): SNHLY, FYNNEI. With 6 bases removed from V and 1 base from J, the gap between germline ends came to 12 bases. This CDR3 is CASRGTGPNTEAFF. CDR3 in DNA: TGTGCCAGCAGGGGTACAGGGCCGAACACTGAAGCTTTCTTT.

The gene calls are TRBV7-2 and TRBJ2-2, with 10 positions matching TRBD2. The germline gives CDR1 SGHTA, CDR2 FQGNSA. The CDR3 length is 17 residues. Germline trimming cut 5 bases from V and 5 bases from J; bases unmatched to any gene: 11. The CDR3 sequence: CASSLGLAEVGTGELFF. DNA for the CDR3: TGTGCCAGCAGCCTCGGACTAGCGGAGGTCGGGACCGGGGAGCTGTTTTTT.

The rearrangement uses TRBV29-1 and TRBJ2-5; D gene unclear. The CDR3 consists of 14 residues. Germline assignment: CDR1 SQVTM and CDR2 ANQGSEA. V was cut by 2 bases and J by 10 bases, with 20 bases left in between. The CDR3 is CSVENSLGSRHQYF. The CDR3 DNA reads TGCAGCGTTGAAAATTCATTGGGGTCTCGACACCAGTACTTC.

This sequence joins TRBV7-9 and TRBJ2-1; D gene unclear. Germline CDR1 is SEHNR and CDR2 is FQNEAQ (reference sequence). The CDR3 runs 11 residues. Trimming removed 4 bases from V and 6 bases from J, with 4 bases in between. CDR3 coding DNA: TGTGCCAGCAGCTCGCCCAATGAGCAGTTCTTC. Amino acid sequence: CASSSPNEQFF.

V and J are TRBV19 and TRBJ2-1, with 13 bases aligning to TRBD2. V was pared by 7 bases and J by 0 bases, with 6 bases of the junction left unmatched. This CDR3 comprises 17 residues. CDR1 is LNHDA, CDR2 SQIVND, per germline (reference sequence). The CDR3 reads CASIGTSGDSSYNEQFF. CDR3 sequence (DNA): TGTGCCAGTATTGGGACTAGCGGGGATAGCTCCTACAATGAGCAGTTCTTC.

The table lists this clone with a few counts. The CDR3 bases are TGTGCCAGTAGTACCCGGGACCATCCGGCAGCTTTCTTT. Translating it yields CASSTRDHPAAFF. The V gene is TRBV19, the J gene TRBJ1-1; perhaps TRBD1 as D (5 bases). V lost 4 bases and J lost 10, with 16 bases in between. CDR1 is LNHDA and CDR2 is SQIVND in the germline V gene (reference sequence). CDR3 length: 13 amino acids.

This clone was found a few times. The genes are TRBV10-1 and TRBJ2-6; D remains unclear. CDR1 is WNHNN and CDR2 is SYGVQD in the germline V gene (reference sequence). The CDR3 loop spans 19 amino acids. Trimming cost V 0 bases and J 0 bases, with 15 bases left between them. The CDR3 spells CASSESTVNNNSGANVLTF. For the CDR3, the DNA is TGCGCCAGCAGTGAGTCAACAGTTAATAATAACTCTGGGGCCAACGTCCTGACTTTC.

The rearrangement joins TRBV6-6 to TRBJ1-2, with D unclear. The ends were cut back, 7 bases at V and 0 bases at J, with 3 bases in the middle. The CDR3 totals 11 residues. The germline V gene has CDR1 MNHNY and CDR2 SVGAGI (reference sequence). The CDR3 protein is CASTANYGYTF. The CDR3 DNA reads TGTGCCAGCACTGCTAACTATGGCTACACCTTC.

The chain is built from TRBV18 and TRBJ2-1; TRBD1 aligns across 8 bases. This CDR3 has 16 residues. Trimming cost V 0 bases and J 2 bases; bases outside gene matches: 3. Germline CDR1 KGHSH, CDR2 LQKENI. DNA of the CDR3: TGTGCCAGCTCACCACCCTCAGGGGGCGCCTACAATGAGCAGTTCTTC. This encodes CASSPPSGGAYNEQFF.

The chain employs TRBV6-5 and TRBJ1-5; the D gene is possibly TRBD1 (5 bases). CDR3 size: 15 residues. Trimming stripped 6 bases from V and 2 bases from J, with 14 bases between. Germline values: CDR1 MNHEY, CDR2 SVGAGI. The CDR3 sequence: CASRRGGLGNQPQHF. CDR3 sequence (DNA): TGTGCCAGCAGGAGGGGCGGCTTAGGCAATCAGCCCCAGCATTTT.

The chain combines TRBV7-9 with TRBJ2-1, with D unclear. Germline V gives CDR1 SEHNR, CDR2 FQNEAQ (reference sequence). V dropped 1 base and J dropped 8 bases, with 9 bases sitting between them. CDR3 size: 13 residues. The CDR3 sequence is CASSLGDRDEQFF. The CDR3 coding sequence is TGTGCCAGCAGCTTAGGTGATAGGGATGAGCAGTTCTTC.

The chain employs TRBV7-2 and TRBJ2-1, with TRBD1 matching over 8 bases. Germline V gene lookup returns CDR1 SGHTA and CDR2 FQGNSA. J gave up 6 bases and V 3 bases, and 4 bases lay outside the gene matches. This CDR3 has 14 amino acids. CDR3 in DNA: TGTGCCAGCAGCTTGAGCAGGGGGCCCAATGAGCAGTTCTTC. It codes for CASSLSRGPNEQFF.

V usage is TRBV7-8 and J usage is TRBJ1-1; TRBD1 might be the D (6 bases). Trimming stripped 7 bases from V and 6 bases from J, with 21 bases between. The CDR3 extends over 15 amino acids. CDR1 is SGHVS and CDR2 is FQNEAQ in the germline V gene. CDR3: CASTSGRDKVSEAFF. The CDR3 DNA reads as TGTGCCAGCACCTCGGGACGGGACAAAGTCTCTGAAGCTTTCTTT. Filled out from reference TRBV7-8 and TRBJ1-1, the complete variable domain reads GAGVSQSPRYKVAKRGQDVALRCDPISGHVSLFWYQQALGQGPEFLTYFQNEAQLDKSGLPSDRFFAERPEGSVSTLKIQRTQQEDSAVYLCASTSGRDKVSEAFFGQGTRLTVV.

The genes are TRBV21-1 and TRBJ2-7; TRBD1 reflects the table's D call only, with no check against the DNA. TRBV21-1 is recorded as a pseudogene. This CDR3 comprises 16 residues. The CDR3 sequence is CASSKVNHRGTYEQYF. DNA of the CDR3: TGTGCCAGCAGCAAAGTAAACCACAGGGGCACCTACGAGCAGTACTTC.

CDR3 protein: CASSWGQGGQPQHF. DNA for the CDR3: TGTGCCAGCAGTTGGGGACAGGGAGGTCAGCCCCAGCATTTT. The V call is TRBV6-2 or TRBV6-3, the J call TRBJ1-5, with 9 bases lining up with TRBD1. Germline assignment: CDR1 MNHEY and CDR2 SVGEGT. V shed 4 bases, J shed 6 bases, and the junction held 4 bases outside the gene matches. The CDR3 sequence is 14 residues long.

CDR3 nucleotide sequence: TGCGCCAGCAGCTTGGGAGGGGCAGGGGGAAATCAGCCCCAGCATTTT. It encodes CASSLGGAGGNQPQHF. The chain is built from TRBV5-1 and TRBJ1-5, with TRBD1 matching over 7 bases. Germline CDR1 reads SGHRS; CDR2 reads YFSETQ. Trimming at V came to 0 bases and at J to 4 bases, leaving 7 bases not matched to a gene. CDR3 length equals 16 residues.

The chain links TRBV14 to TRBJ1-6; D unclear. Germline CDR1 is SGHDN and CDR2 is FVKESK. V gave up 1 base and J gave up 7 bases, with 14 bases separating them. The length of the CDR3 is 16 residues. CDR3 DNA sequence: TGTGCCAGCAGCCAAGTAACTCTGAGAGGGAATTCACCCCTCCACTTT. Translated: CASSQVTLRGNSPLHF.

This chain joins TRBV5-1 and TRBJ2-7; 9 bases are a match to TRBD2. The V and J ends lost 6 bases and 6 bases, in that order; junction bases with no gene match: 7. CDR1 and CDR2 (germline): SGHRS, YFSETQ. This CDR3 has 13 residues. CDR3 nucleotide sequence: TGCGCCAGCACGGGCGGGAGGGCCGGCGAGCAGTACTTC. It is translated as CASTGGRAGEQYF.

This rearrangement joins TRBV10-3 to TRBJ2-1; D call uncertain. This CDR3 is 14 amino acids long. Per germline, CDR1 ENHRY and CDR2 SYGVKD. The germline V and J ends were trimmed by 2 bases and 4 bases, with 9 bases remaining between them. The CDR3 nucleotides read TGTGCCATCAGTGAGAGTGGCCCGTACAATGAGCAGTTCTTC. Translated: CAISESGPYNEQFF.

This clone is a singleton in its sample. The CDR3 sequence: CASLSGTANTEAFF. The CDR3 nucleotides are TGTGCCAGCCTAAGTGGGACAGCGAACACTGAAGCTTTCTTT. The chain carries TRBV6-5 and TRBJ1-1; the match to TRBD1 covers 7 bases. The V segment lost 8 bases and the J segment 1 base; nucleotides outside the gene matches: 7. The CDR3 has 14 amino acids. Germline V gene sequence: CDR1 MNHEY, CDR2 SVGAGI.

The chain has TRBV18 and TRBJ2-5, with D uncertain. The CDR3 runs 13 residues. Germline CDR1 and CDR2: KGHSH and LQKENI. With 0 bases removed from V and 5 bases from J, the gap between germline ends came to 7 bases. The CDR3 coding sequence is TGTGCCAGCTCACCACCCAGTAGCGAGACCCAGTACTTC. Translating gives CASSPPSSETQYF.

The chain combines TRBV28 with TRBJ2-2, with TRBD2 matching over 10 bases. Germline lookup yields CDR1 MDHEN and CDR2 SYDVKM. V shed 2 bases and J 7 bases; nucleotides not matched to a gene: 10. The CDR3 consists of 17 residues. Here the CDR3 DNA reads TGTGCCAGCAGTTTACCGGGACTAGCGCGGTTGGTCGGGGAGCTGTTTTTT. This sequence encodes CASSLPGLARLVGELFF.